Below, 4 T cell receptor beta chains from the same sample are listed, as sequenced in a study of blood T cells in healthy people across ages (dated by TCRdb to the mid-2010s). The library relied on 5' RACE. The instrument given in TCRdb is Illumina HiSeq 2500. A second about 7 to 12 cycle PCR used a sample-barcoded 5' primer and a J-beta primer mix. In-frame beta chains were kept once TCRdb had trimmed the public reads at Q25 with fastp and called clones with MiXCR. Merged by CDR3 protein, the rows form single entries marked with the most common genes and DNA. Within this sample are about 570,000 distinct CDR3 sequences, with about a quarter of them counted one time only. The ten largest clones add up to under 4.5% of the sample. This sample also belongs to another study, concerning T cells of mothers and their children.

The source material was blood. The receptors were sampled from a boy aged 2 to 10 in good health.

The chain combines TRBV6-2 or TRBV6-3 with TRBJ2-5; TRBD2 might be the D (6 bases). The CDR3 consists of 17 residues. Trimming stripped 8 bases from V and 7 bases from J, with 29 bases between. The germline V gene encodes CDR1 MNHEY and CDR2 SVGEGT. The CDR3 DNA is TGTGCCAGCGGGACTCGGCACGGGAGCGCAACTGGGGGGACCCAGTACTTC. It translates to CASGTRHGSATGGTQYF.

This clonotype came up a few times. The V gene is TRBV29-1, the J gene TRBJ2-6; TRBD1 agrees at 7 bases. The CDR3 sequence is 16 residues long. Losses at the gene ends were 7 bases for V and 0 bases for J; bases not matched to a gene: 9. Per germline, CDR1 SQVTM and CDR2 ANQGSEA. The CDR3 sequence: CSASGTEFSGANVLTF. The CDR3 DNA reads as TGCAGCGCCTCCGGGACAGAGTTCTCTGGGGCCAACGTCCTGACTTTC.

This chain connects TRBV12-3 or TRBV12-4 to TRBJ2-3; a weak D match, TRBD1 (6 bases). V lost 1 base, J lost 0 bases, and 11 bases lay in between. This CDR3 contains 16 residues. CDR3 in DNA: TGTGCCAGCAGTTTAGACAGGACAGCTAGCACAGATACGCAGTATTTT. It codes for CASSLDRTASTDTQYF.

As for this clonotype: One end of the junction does not line up with germline, which may come from a read error. The rearrangement joins TRBV5-4 to TRBJ1-1; D remains unclear. CDR1 and CDR2 from the germline V gene are SGHNT and YYREEE (reference sequence). The CDR3 runs 16 residues. CDR3 sequence reads: CASSLDWTPTNSEAFF. The CDR3 DNA reads as TGTGCCAGCAGCTTGGACTGGACCCCGACGAACTCTGAAGCTTTCTTT.